These 22 T cell receptor beta chains originate from one sample sequenced in a study of T cells after yellow fever vaccination. Using its own MiXCR run on the 5' RACE reads, TCRdb lists one record per CDR3 protein. The sample shows some 560,000 distinct CDR3 sequences, roughly 19% of them seen only once. Sequenced material: PBMCs, taken 15 days after the yellow fever booster vaccination. The receptors stem from a man aged 30 to 39 who received the YFV17D yellow fever vaccine.

The chain is built from TRBV7-6 and TRBJ2-2; 8 bases agree with TRBD1. This CDR3 comprises 13 residues. Per the germline V gene, CDR1 is SGHVS and CDR2 is FNYEAQ. V was clipped by 5 bases and J by 7 bases; unmatched bases: 3. CDR3 bases: TGTGCCAGCAGCCCCAGGGGGCGCGGGGAGCTGTTTTTT. Its protein is CASSPRGRGELFF. The variable domain in full, with the rest retrieved from reference TRBV7-6 and TRBJ2-2, is GAGVSQSPRYKVTKRGQDVALRCDPISGHVSLYWYRQALGQGPEFLTYFNYEAQQDKSGLPNDRFSAERPEGSISTLTIQRTEQRDSAMYRCASSPRGRGELFFGEGSRLTVL.

The J gene is TRBJ2-7, the V gene TRBV20-1; maybe TRBD2 (5 bases). The CDR3 sequence is 17 residues long. Trimming shortened V by 2 bases and J by 3 bases, and 23 bases separated the two germline ends. In germline, CDR1 is DFQATT, CDR2 SNEGSKA (reference sequence). The CDR3 region is CSARSPNLAGYFYEQYF. The CDR3 bases are TGCAGTGCTAGATCCCCCAACCTAGCAGGTTATTTCTACGAGCAGTACTTC.

This clonotype was counted only a few times. This chain joins TRBV2 and TRBJ2-3; 8 bases align to TRBD2. Per the germline V gene, CDR1 is SNHLY and CDR2 is FYNNEI. This CDR3 region has 13 residues. The junction had 4 bases not matched to a gene; V was cut back by 6 bases and J by 5 bases. CDR3 bases: TGTGCCAGCAGAGCGGGAGTGGAAGATACGCAGTATTTT. It codes for CASRAGVEDTQYF.

V gene TRBV29-1 combines with J gene TRBJ2-3; D gene unclear. V dropped 5 bases and J dropped 6 bases, with 6 bases sitting between them. The CDR3 consists of 10 residues. Germline V gives CDR1 SQVTM, CDR2 ANQGSEA. The CDR3 is CSVIWDTQYF. The CDR3 DNA reads TGCAGCGTTATCTGGGATACGCAGTATTTT.

The CDR3 protein is CASSFSGQGNQEQFF. DNA of the CDR3: TGTGCCAGCAGCTTTTCGGGACAGGGGAATCAGGAGCAGTTCTTC. This chain connects TRBV5-5 to TRBJ2-1; 10 bases line up with TRBD1. This CDR3 region has 15 residues. With 2 bases clipped from V and 10 bases from J, the junction kept 9 bases outside the gene matches. Germline V gene lookup returns CDR1 SGHKS and CDR2 YYEKEE (reference sequence).

This clonotype has just a few counts. The chain recombines TRBV10-1 with TRBJ2-7, with 13 nucleotides matching TRBD2. This CDR3 comprises 16 residues. V was clipped by 10 bases and J by 0 bases; unmatched bases: 9. In germline, CDR1 is WNHNN, CDR2 SYGVQD (reference sequence). CDR3 nucleotide sequence: TGCGCCAAGCCGGGACGGACTAGCGGGAGCTCCTACGAGCAGTACTTC. This translates into CAKPGRTSGSSYEQYF.

This clonotype was observed a few times. This rearrangement joins TRBV5-1 to TRBJ2-3; TRBD1 matches 7 bases. Germline V gives CDR1 SGHRS, CDR2 YFSETQ. This CDR3 is 15 amino acids long. V dropped 3 bases and J dropped 2; count of bases not matched to a gene: 6. CDR3 in amino acids: CASSSGTAYTDTQYF. DNA of the CDR3: TGCGCCAGCAGCTCCGGGACAGCCTACACAGATACGCAGTATTTT.

V is TRBV5-1 and J is TRBJ2-7; 9 bases map to TRBD1. Per germline, CDR1 SGHRS and CDR2 YFSETQ. Unmatched junction bases numbered 7, after V lost 4 bases and J lost 2 bases. There are 15 residues in the CDR3. The CDR3 protein is CASSPGQGGTYEQYF. The CDR3 bases are TGCGCCAGCAGCCCGGGACAGGGTGGAACCTACGAGCAGTACTTC.

This clonotype was observed a few times. This chain uses TRBV10-3 with TRBJ1-2, with D possibly matching TRBD1 (5 bases). V dropped 7 bases and J dropped 4 bases, with 28 bases sitting between them. The germline V gene has CDR1 ENHRY and CDR2 SYGVKD. This CDR3 comprises 18 residues. The CDR3 spells CAINSRGTDPLSGYGYTF. CDR3 sequence (DNA): TGTGCCATCAATTCCCGCGGGACGGATCCGTTGAGCGGCTATGGCTACACCTTC.

The J gene is TRBJ1-3, the V gene TRBV28; D might be TRBD1 (6 bases). Germline V gives CDR1 MDHEN, CDR2 SYDVKM. V lost 7 bases, J lost 4 bases, and 11 bases lay in between. The length of the CDR3 is 13 residues. The chain's CDR3 is CASKDRNGNTIYF. In DNA, the CDR3 is TGTGCCAGCAAGGACAGAAACGGAAACACCATATATTTT. Drawing the rest from reference TRBV28 and TRBJ1-3, the complete variable domain is DVKVTQSSRYLVKRTGEKVFLECVQDMDHENMFWYRQDPGLGLRLIYFSYDVKMKEKGDIPEGYSVSREKKERFSLILESASTNQTSMYLCASKDRNGNTIYFGEGSWLTVV.

This clonotype was detected only a few times. The V call is TRBV20-1, the J call TRBJ2-1; 10 nucleotides line up with TRBD2. The CDR3 extends over 16 amino acids. The V and J ends lost 6 bases and 3 bases, in that order; junction bases with no gene match: 11. CDR1 and CDR2 (germline): DFQATT, SNEGSKA (reference sequence). CDR3 coding DNA: TGCAGTGCGCCGAATATGGCTAGCGGGAGCTACAATGAGCAGTTCTTC. Protein sequence: CSAPNMASGSYNEQFF.

The genes are TRBV15 and TRBJ1-6; no clear D gene. The CDR3 is 14 amino acids. V shed 0 bases and J shed 8 bases, with 8 bases lying between them. Looked up from germline, CDR1 is LNHNV and CDR2 is YYDKDF (reference sequence). CDR3 sequence: CATSRDPTDSPLHF. As DNA, the CDR3 is TGTGCCACCAGCAGAGATCCGACGGATTCACCCCTCCACTTT.

This chain uses TRBV20-1 with TRBJ1-3; 7 bases are a match to TRBD1. The CDR3 consists of 14 residues. The germline CDR1 and CDR2 sequences are DFQATT and SNEGSKA (reference sequence). V lost 2 bases to trimming and J lost 4 bases; unmatched junction nucleotides: 5. The CDR3 DNA reads as TGCAGTGCTAGATCTGGGACAGCCGGAAACACCATATATTTT. Its protein product is CSARSGTAGNTIYF.

This clonotype was seen only a few times. The chain joins TRBV5-6 to TRBJ2-3, with a possible D match to TRBD1 (7 bases). V dropped 5 bases and J dropped 3 bases, with 16 bases sitting between them. CDR1 is SGHDT, CDR2 YYEEEE, per germline. The CDR3 contains 15 residues. CDR3 sequence reads: CASRLVAGGTDTQYF. The CDR3 DNA is TGTGCCAGCAGACTGGTAGCAGGGGGGACAGATACGCAGTATTTT.

This clonotype was seen only a few times. The chain combines TRBV12-3 or TRBV12-4 with TRBJ2-2; TRBD2 agrees at 8 bases. This CDR3 is built from 15 residues. V shed 6 bases and J 5 bases; nucleotides not matched to a gene: 8. The CDR3 DNA reads TGTGCCAGCAGAGCGGGGGAAGGTCGGACCGGGGAGCTGTTTTTT. Residues: CASRAGEGRTGELFF.

This clonotype has only one observation. The gene calls are TRBV4-3 and TRBJ2-2; D is perhaps TRBD1 (6 bases). This CDR3 is 19 amino acids long. Trimming removed 0 bases from V and 0 bases from J, with 17 bases in between. CDR1 is LGHNA and CDR2 is YSLEER in the germline V gene. The CDR3 bases are TGCGCCAGCAGCCAAGAGGTACTCGACAGGAGGTCGAACACCGGGGAGCTGTTTTTT. Translating it yields CASSQEVLDRRSNTGELFF.

This chain uses TRBV11-1 with TRBJ2-1, with 10 nucleotides matching TRBD2. Germline CDR1 reads SGHAT; CDR2 reads FQDESV (reference sequence). Trimming cost V 3 bases and J 0 bases; bases outside gene matches: 8. This CDR3 is built from 18 residues. CDR3 in DNA: TGTGCCAGCAGCTTTCTAGCGGGAGACCCGAGCTCCTACAATGAGCAGTTCTTC. Amino acid sequence: CASSFLAGDPSSYNEQFF.

This clonotype appeared many times. The V and J genes are TRBV7-2 and TRBJ2-1; the D gene is possibly TRBD1 (5 bases). The germline gives CDR1 SGHTA, CDR2 FQGNSA. Deletions cut 5 bases from V and 3 bases from J, with 11 bases between. The CDR3 is 14 amino acids. The CDR3 loop reads CASSLSDSYNEQFF. Written as DNA, the CDR3 is TGTGCCAGCAGCCTATCCGACAGCTACAATGAGCAGTTCTTC.

This clonotype was picked up many times. The chain uses TRBV5-1 and TRBJ2-1; D remains unclear. Per the germline V gene, CDR1 is SGHRS and CDR2 is YFSETQ. The germline V and J ends were trimmed by 0 bases and 5 bases, with 3 bases remaining between them. The CDR3 has 12 residues. This chain's CDR3 is CASSLVDNEQFF. The CDR3, as DNA: TGCGCCAGCAGCTTGGTAGACAATGAGCAGTTCTTC.

This clonotype has more than one count but fewer than ten. This rearrangement joins TRBV10-2 to TRBJ2-7, with 15 bases fitting TRBD2. Trimming took 7 bases from V and 0 from J; bases not matched to a gene: 7. This CDR3 comprises 17 residues. CDR1 and CDR2 (germline): WSHSY, SAAADI. The CDR3 here is CASNDGLAGGSSYEQYF. The CDR3 DNA follows: TGCGCCAGCAACGACGGACTAGCGGGAGGGAGCTCCTACGAGCAGTACTTC.

The rearrangement joins TRBV20-1 to TRBJ2-7; 11 nucleotides align to TRBD2. This CDR3 has 13 amino acids. The junction had 2 bases not matched to a gene; V was cut back by 5 bases and J by 2 bases. The V gene's germline CDR1 is DFQATT and CDR2 SNEGSKA (reference sequence). The DNA of the CDR3 is TGCAGTGCTGTAGCGGGAGGGCCCTACGAGCAGTACTTC. This encodes CSAVAGGPYEQYF.

The CDR3 loop is CASSPTHIQETQYF. The CDR3 region has the DNA TGCGCCAGCAGCCCGACCCATATCCAAGAGACCCAGTACTTC. This chain uses TRBV5-1 with TRBJ2-5; D is unclear. The CDR3 extends over 14 amino acids. Trimming shortened V by 4 bases and J by 1 base, and 11 bases separated the two germline ends. CDR1 is SGHRS and CDR2 is YFSETQ in the germline V gene.